This T cell receptor beta chain was captured in a study of control samples from healthy donors and cancer patients. Produced via immunoSEQ multiplex PCR; TCRdb's table is partial and in-frame only. The table has over 100,000 clones, about nine tenths seen once. This CDR3 is built from 13 residues. Trimming shortened V by 1 base and J by 8 bases, and 9 bases separated the two germline ends. Germline V lookup: CDR1 SNHLY, CDR2 FYNNEI. The sample was blood. This receptor was identified in a human donor in good health. The donor label of this sample is uncertain. V gene TRBV2 combines with J gene TRBJ2-1, with unresolved D. The CDR3 region is CASSEEVSDEQFF. CDR3 nucleotide sequence: TGTGCCAGCAGTGAAGAGGTGTCAGATGAGCAGTTCTTC.